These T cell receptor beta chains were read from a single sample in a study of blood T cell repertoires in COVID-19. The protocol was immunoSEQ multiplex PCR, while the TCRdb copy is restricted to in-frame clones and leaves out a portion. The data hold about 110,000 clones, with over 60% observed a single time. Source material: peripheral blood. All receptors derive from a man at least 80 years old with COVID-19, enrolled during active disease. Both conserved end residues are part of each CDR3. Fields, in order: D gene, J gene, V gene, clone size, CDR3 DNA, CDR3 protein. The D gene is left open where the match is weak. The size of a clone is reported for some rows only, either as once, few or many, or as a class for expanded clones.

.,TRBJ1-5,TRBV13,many,TGTGCCAGCAGCGCCTCTCCAGGGGATCAGCCCCAGCATTTT,CASSASPGDQPQHF
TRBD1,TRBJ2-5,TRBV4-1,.,TGCGCCAGCAGCCACCCGACAGGGAAAGAGACCCAGTACTTC,CASSHPTGKETQYF
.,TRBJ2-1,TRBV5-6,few,TGTGCCAGCAGCTTGGCACTAGCAGACTACAATGAGCAGTTCTTC,CASSLALADYNEQFF
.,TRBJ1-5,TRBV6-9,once,TGTGCCAGCAGTTTTTCAGGCCCCTGGAGACAGCCCCAGCATTTT,CASSFSGPWRQPQHF
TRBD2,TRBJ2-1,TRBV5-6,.,TGTGCCAGCAGCCAAGTAAGCGGGAGGGCCTACAATGAGCAGTTCTTC,CASSQVSGRAYNEQFF
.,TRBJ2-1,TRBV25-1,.,TGTGCCAGCAGTGAATCACCAGGGGTTTACAATGAGCAGTTCTTC,CASSESPGVYNEQFF
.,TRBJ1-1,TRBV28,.,TGTGCCAGCAGGGCGATGGGGGGTTGGGACACTGAAGCTTTCTTT,CASRAMGGWDTEAFF
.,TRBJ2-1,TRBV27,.,TGTGCCAGCAGTCCCACTAGACTCTCCTACAATGAGCAGTTCTTC,CASSPTRLSYNEQFF
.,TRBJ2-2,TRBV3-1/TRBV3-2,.,TGTGCCAGCAGCGCACTTGGAGATACCGGGGAGCTGTTTTTT,CASSALGDTGELFF
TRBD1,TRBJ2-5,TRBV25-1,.,TGTGCCAGCAGTCCGCAGGGACAGGGGGTGAAGACCCAGTACTTC,CASSPQGQGVKTQYF
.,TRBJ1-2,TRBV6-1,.,TGTGCCAGCAGTGAATTGGGCCAGAACCTGCTCTATGGCTACACCTTC,CASSELGQNLLYGYTF
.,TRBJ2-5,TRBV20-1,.,TGCAGTGCTAGTAGAGAACCTCAAGAGACCCAGTACTTC,CSASREPQETQYF
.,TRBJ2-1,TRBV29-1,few,TGCAGCGTTAGGTTGGAGAGCTCCTACAATGAGCAGTTCTTC,CSVRLESSYNEQFF
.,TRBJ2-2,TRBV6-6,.,TGTGCCAGCAGTCCTAAATATAGCGGAAACACCGGGGAGCTGTTTTTT,CASSPKYSGNTGELFF
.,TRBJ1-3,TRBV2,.,TGTGCCAGCAGTGAAGGGACTCCCGGAAACACCATATATTTT,CASSEGTPGNTIYF
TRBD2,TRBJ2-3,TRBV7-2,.,TGTGCCAGCAGCTTACTGAGTCTAGCGGGAAAAGATACGCAGTATTTT,CASSLLSLAGKDTQYF
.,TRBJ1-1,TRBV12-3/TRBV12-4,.,TGTGCCAGCAGTTATAGTAGAACTGAAGCTTTCTTT,CASSYSRTEAFF
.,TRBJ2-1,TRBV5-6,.,TGTGCCAGCAGCCCACCCCTTGGACAGACCTTTTACAATGAGCAGTTCTTC,CASSPPLGQTFYNEQFF
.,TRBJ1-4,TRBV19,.,TGTGCCAGTAGTCGAGGCAGCTATGCAACTAATGAAAAACTGTTTTTT,CASSRGSYATNEKLFF
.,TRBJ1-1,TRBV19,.,TGTGCCAGTAGTCCTTACAGGGCGAACACTGAAGCTTTCTTT,CASSPYRANTEAFF
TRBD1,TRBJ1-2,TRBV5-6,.,TGTGCCAGCAGCTTGGCCCAGGGGGATGGCTACACCTTC,CASSLAQGDGYTF
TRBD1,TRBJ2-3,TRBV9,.,TGTGCCAGCAGCGCCCGACAGGGGGAGGGCACAGATACGCAGTATTTT,CASSARQGEGTDTQYF
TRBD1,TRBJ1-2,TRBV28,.,TGTGCCAGCTTCCCTCCGGGACAGGGGGGTGCGGCTAACTATGGCTACACCTTC,CASFPPGQGGAANYGYTF